A single T cell receptor beta chain is shown here with its context. TCRdb reanalysed the RT-PCR reads using MiXCR and keeps one entry per CDR3 protein. The data show fewer than 700,000 distinct CDR3 sequences, roughly 13% seen once. V was clipped by 5 bases and J by 1 base, with 14 bases between them. Germline V gene lookup returns CDR1 SGHVS and CDR2 FQNEAQ. The CDR3 is made up of 15 amino acids. These data are taken from a study of response to subunit inactivated influenza vaccine. The chain has TRBV7-8 and TRBJ1-1; D gene ambiguous. The source was PBMCs from blood, collected around seven weeks after vaccination. The origin of this receptor is a man aged 50-59 years who received an inactivated influenza vaccine. Here the CDR3 DNA reads TGTGCCAGCAGCCGCGGCGGGGTCGGGAACACTGAAGCTTTCTTT. Amino acids: CASSRGGVGNTEAFF.